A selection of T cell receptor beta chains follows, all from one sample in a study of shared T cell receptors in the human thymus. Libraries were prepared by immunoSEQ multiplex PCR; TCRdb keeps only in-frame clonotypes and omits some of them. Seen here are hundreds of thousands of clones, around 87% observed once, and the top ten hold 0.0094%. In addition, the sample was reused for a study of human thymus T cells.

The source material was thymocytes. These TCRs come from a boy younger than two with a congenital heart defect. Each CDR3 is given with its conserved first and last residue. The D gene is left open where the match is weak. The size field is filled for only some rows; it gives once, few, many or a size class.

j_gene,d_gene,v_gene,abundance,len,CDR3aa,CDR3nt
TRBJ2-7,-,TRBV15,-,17,CATSREVATSPPYEQYF,TGTGCCACCAGCAGAGAGGTAGCGACGAGTCCTCCCTACGAGCAGTACTTC
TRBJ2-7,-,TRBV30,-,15,CAWSPRPGPLYEQYF,TGTGCCTGGAGTCCACGGCCAGGGCCCCTCTACGAGCAGTACTTC
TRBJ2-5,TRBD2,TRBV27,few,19,CASRDSWLAGGSSGETQYF,TGTGCCAGCAGGGACTCATGGCTAGCGGGGGGGTCTTCGGGGGAGACCCAGTACTTC
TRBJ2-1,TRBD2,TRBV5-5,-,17,CASSFSPSGKSVDEQFF,TGTGCCAGCAGCTTCTCGCCTAGCGGGAAGAGTGTCGATGAGCAGTTCTTC
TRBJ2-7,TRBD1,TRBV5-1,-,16,CASSSPDRDDRYEQYF,TGCGCCAGCAGCTCACCCGACAGGGACGATCGCTACGAGCAGTACTTC
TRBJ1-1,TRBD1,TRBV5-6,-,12,CASRLGTAEAFF,TGTGCCAGCAGGCTGGGGACAGCTGAAGCTTTCTTT
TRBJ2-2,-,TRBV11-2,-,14,CASSRQDDTGELFF,TGTGCCAGCAGCCGACAGGATGACACCGGGGAGCTGTTTTTT
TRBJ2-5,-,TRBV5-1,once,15,CASSLATGQGKTQYF,TGCGCCAGCAGCTTGGCCACTGGGCAGGGGAAGACCCAGTACTTC
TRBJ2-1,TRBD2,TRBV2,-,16,CASSTGTSGGRDEQFF,TGTGCCAGCAGCACCGGGACTAGCGGGGGGAGGGATGAGCAGTTCTTC
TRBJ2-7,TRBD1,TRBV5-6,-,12,CAGRDRVSEQYF,TGTGCCGGCCGGGACAGGGTTTCCGAGCAGTACTTC
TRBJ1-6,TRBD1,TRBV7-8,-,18,CASSFKRQGSSYNSPLHF,TGTGCCAGCAGCTTCAAACGACAGGGGAGCTCCTATAATTCACCCCTCCACTTT
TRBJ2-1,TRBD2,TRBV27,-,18,CASSLTGTSSGGNNEQFF,TGTGCCAGCAGTTTAACTGGGACTTCTAGCGGGGGTAACAATGAGCAGTTCTTC
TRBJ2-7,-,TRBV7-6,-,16,CASSSVATGMSYEQYF,TGTGCCAGCAGCTCCGTAGCCACAGGGATGAGCTACGAGCAGTACTTC
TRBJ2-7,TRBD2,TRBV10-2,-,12,CASSAGGEEQYF,TGCGCCAGCAGTGCGGGGGGGGAGGAGCAGTACTTC
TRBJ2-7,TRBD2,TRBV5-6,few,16,CASSSYSGRATYEQYF,TGTGCCAGCAGCTCCTATAGCGGGAGGGCTACCTACGAGCAGTACTTC
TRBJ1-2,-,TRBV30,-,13,CAWTLGIAYGYTF,TGTGCCTGGACCCTCGGTATAGCCTATGGCTACACCTTC
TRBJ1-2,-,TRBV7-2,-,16,CASSPHDKNSDYGYTF,TGTGCCAGCAGCCCGCACGACAAGAACTCGGACTATGGCTACACCTTC
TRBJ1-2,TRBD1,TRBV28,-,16,CASSFQTRGPAEGYTF,TGTGCCAGCAGTTTTCAAACCAGGGGGCCCGCGGAGGGCTACACCTTC
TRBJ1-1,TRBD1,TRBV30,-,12,CAWSDRITSGFF,TGTGCCTGGTCGGACAGGATAACTTCGGGGTTCTTT
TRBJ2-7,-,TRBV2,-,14,CASRRGGWRSEQYF,TGTGCCAGCAGGAGAGGCGGGTGGCGTTCAGAGCAGTACTTC
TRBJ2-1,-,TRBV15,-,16,CATSNPLQGIYNEQFF,TGTGCCACCAGCAACCCGTTACAGGGAATTTACAATGAGCAGTTCTTC
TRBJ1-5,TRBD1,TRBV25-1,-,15,CASSDSGTDHQPQHF,TGTGCCAGCAGTGACTCCGGGACAGATCATCAGCCCCAGCATTTT
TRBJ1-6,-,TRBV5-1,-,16,CASSLSGRALQLPLHF,TGCGCCAGCAGCTTGAGCGGACGGGCGTTGCAGTTACCCCTCCACTTT
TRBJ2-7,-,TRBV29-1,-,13,CSVGGDGSYEQYF,TGCAGCGTTGGGGGGGACGGCTCCTACGAGCAGTACTTC
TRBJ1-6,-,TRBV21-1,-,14,CASSKPTGCSPLHF,TGTGCCAGCAGCAAACCCACAGGGTGTTCACCCCTCCACTTT
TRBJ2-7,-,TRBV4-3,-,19,CASSQDFGPTGSPPNEQYF,TGCGCCAGCAGCCAAGACTTCGGTCCTACCGGGAGCCCCCCGAACGAGCAGTACTTC
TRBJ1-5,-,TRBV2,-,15,CASSEAGRAKQPQHF,TGTGCCAGCAGTGAAGCGGGCAGGGCGAAACAGCCCCAGCATTTT
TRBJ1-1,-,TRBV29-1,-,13,CSVEVRGCTEAFF,TGCAGCGTTGAGGTGCGGGGTTGTACTGAAGCTTTCTTT
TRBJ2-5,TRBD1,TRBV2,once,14,CASSGQGAQETQYF,TGTGCCAGCAGTGGACAGGGGGCCCAAGAGACCCAGTACTTC
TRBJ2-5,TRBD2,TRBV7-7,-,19,CASSLGPRLAGAVQETQYF,TGTGCTAGCAGCTTAGGCCCCCGACTAGCGGGGGCCGTCCAAGAGACCCAGTACTTC
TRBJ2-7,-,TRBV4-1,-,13,CASSQAPGYEQYF,TGCGCCAGCAGCCAAGCCCCGGGCTACGAGCAGTACTTC
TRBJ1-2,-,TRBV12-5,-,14,CASGLKLNGGGYTF,TGTGCTAGTGGTTTGAAGTTAAACGGTGGTGGCTACACCTTC
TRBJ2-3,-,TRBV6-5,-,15,CASSYSLPTLSAQYF,TGTGCCAGCAGTTACTCCCTCCCTACTCTGAGCGCGCAGTATTTT
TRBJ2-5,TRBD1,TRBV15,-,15,CATSGHRDRGLAQYF,TGTGCCACCAGCGGCCACCGGGACAGGGGGCTAGCCCAGTACTTC
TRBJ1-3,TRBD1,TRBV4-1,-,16,CASSQEGTGHKDTIYF,TGCGCCAGCAGCCAAGAAGGGACAGGGCACAAAGATACCATATATTTT
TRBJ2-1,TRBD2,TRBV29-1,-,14,CSVEVAGRYNEQFF,TGCAGCGTTGAAGTAGCGGGCCGCTACAATGAGCAGTTCTTC
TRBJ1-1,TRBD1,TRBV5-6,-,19,CASSVSPRDRGLGNTEAFF,TGTGCCAGCAGCGTCTCCCCCCGGGACAGGGGGCTAGGGAACACTGAAGCTTTCTTT
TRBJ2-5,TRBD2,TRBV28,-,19,CASSLTGERLAGGGETQYF,TGTGCCAGCAGTTTGACAGGGGAGAGACTAGCGGGGGGGGGAGAGACCCAGTACTTC
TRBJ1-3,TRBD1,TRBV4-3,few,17,CASSQDGQGDSGNTIYF,TGCGCCAGCAGCCAAGACGGCCAGGGGGACTCTGGAAACACCATATATTTT
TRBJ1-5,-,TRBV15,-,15,CATSRVAGAAQPQHF,TGTGCCACCAGCAGAGTGGCAGGCGCAGCTCAGCCCCAGCATTTT